The 30 T cell receptor beta chains below come from one sample, sequenced in a study of T cell responses to AZD1222 COVID-19 vaccine. Produced via immunoSEQ multiplex PCR; TCRdb's table is partial and in-frame only. The sample consists of 150,000 to 200,000 clones, roughly 93% of them appearing once. The starting material was peripheral blood, obtained on day 0 of AZD1222 vaccination. The receptors come from an adult in good health.

The rearrangement links TRBV27 to TRBJ1-1; the D gene is possibly TRBD1 (5 bases). This CDR3 has 16 amino acids. Trimming pared 1 base from V and 1 base from J, leaving 13 bases between. Germline V gene lookup returns CDR1 MNHEY and CDR2 SMNVEV (reference sequence). The CDR3 sequence: CASSLYGNRGNTEAFF. The DNA of the CDR3 is TGTGCCAGCAGTTTATACGGGAATAGGGGGAACACTGAAGCTTTCTTT.

This clone was detected only once. This sequence joins TRBV29-1 and TRBJ1-2; perhaps TRBD1 as D (5 bases). The CDR3 contains 12 residues. Germline V gives CDR1 SQVTM, CDR2 ANQGSEA. The V gene lost 4 bases and the J gene lost 5 bases, with 11 bases spanning the gap. CDR3 DNA: TGCAGCGTTGTTAGAGGGGAGTATGGCTACACCTTC. It translates to CSVVRGEYGYTF.

V is TRBV7-3 and J is TRBJ2-7, with 11 bases identical to TRBD1. Losses at the gene ends were 0 bases for V and 4 bases for J; bases not matched to a gene: 5. The CDR3 has 16 amino acids. The V gene's germline CDR1 is SGHTA and CDR2 FQGTGA. The CDR3 is CASSLTGTGGLYEQYF. CDR3 bases: TGTGCCAGCAGCTTAACAGGGACAGGGGGGTTGTACGAGCAGTACTTC. Variable domain in full (rest from reference TRBV7-3 and TRBJ2-7): GAGVSQTPSNKVTEKGKYVELRCDPISGHTALYWYRQSLGQGPEFLIYFQGTGAADDSGLPNDRFFAVRPEGSVSTLKIQRTERGDSAVYLCASSLTGTGGLYEQYFGPGTRLTVT.

As DNA, the CDR3 is TGTGCCAGCAGCCTCTCAGGGGGGGCACCTTCCTACGAGCAGTACTTC. Its translation is CASSLSGGAPSYEQYF. The V gene is TRBV7-9, the J gene TRBJ2-7; D may correspond to TRBD1 or TRBD2 (7 bases each). The germline V gene has CDR1 SEHNR and CDR2 FQNEAQ (reference sequence). This CDR3 comprises 16 residues. Trimming left V 5 bases short and J 1 base short, with 18 bases between.

In nucleotides, the CDR3 is TGTGCCAGCAGTTACGGCAGCTCTTCCCAACCCCTCCACTTT. The encoded protein is CASSYGSSSQPLHF. The chain combines TRBV6-5 with TRBJ1-6, with unresolved D. V lost 2 bases, J lost 12 bases, and 14 bases lay in between. The CDR3 is 14 amino acids. Germline V gene data show CDR1 as MNHEY and CDR2 as SVGAGI.

The V call is TRBV4-1, the J call TRBJ1-1; D is ambiguous. The length of the CDR3 is 15 residues. Germline V gives CDR1 MGHRA, CDR2 YSYEKL. The V end lost 1 base, the J end lost 6 bases, and 15 bases lay between the germline ends. CDR3: CASSQVPRLLAEAFF. The CDR3 nucleotides read TGCGCCAGCAGCCAAGTACCACGATTGTTAGCTGAAGCTTTCTTT.

The chain uses TRBV6-2 or TRBV6-3 and TRBJ2-3; D might be TRBD1 (5 bases). V lost 1 base, J lost 0 bases, and 14 bases lay in between. The CDR3 is made up of 17 amino acids. Germline V gene lookup returns CDR1 MNHEY and CDR2 SVGEGT. The CDR3 reads CASSYWGAYPSTDTQYF. DNA for the CDR3: TGTGCCAGCAGTTACTGGGGCGCGTACCCTAGCACAGATACGCAGTATTTT.

The rearrangement joins TRBV27 to TRBJ2-7; 9 bases map to TRBD1. The CDR3 runs 16 residues. In germline, CDR1 is MNHEY, CDR2 SMNVEV (reference sequence). With 4 bases clipped from V and 4 bases from J, the junction kept 11 bases outside the gene matches. CDR3: CASSSYTGTGTYEQYF. The CDR3, as DNA: TGTGCCAGCAGTTCCTACACCGGGACAGGGACATACGAGCAGTACTTC.

V is TRBV11-1 and J is TRBJ2-7, with D tentatively TRBD1 or TRBD2 (5 bases each). V shed 6 bases and J shed 3 bases, with 12 bases lying between them. Germline-derived CDR1 and CDR2 are SGHAT and FQDESV (reference sequence). The CDR3 runs 13 residues. Here the CDR3 reads CASRPRGVYEQYF. The CDR3 bases are TGTGCCAGCAGACCACGGGGCGTCTACGAGCAGTACTTC.

This clone was recorded only once. The rearrangement joins TRBV2 to TRBJ2-7; D gene unclear. Germline V gene data show CDR1 as SNHLY and CDR2 as FYNNEI. The CDR3 sequence is 11 residues long. V was shortened by 2 bases and J by 4 bases, with 3 bases between the two germline ends. CDR3 in DNA: TGTGCCAGCAGTGAATGGTACGAGCAGTACTTC. This gives the protein CASSEWYEQYF.

This chain uses TRBV7-9 with TRBJ1-1, with TRBD1 matching 10 bases. Germline trimming cut 5 bases from V and 10 bases from J; bases unmatched to any gene: 7. The CDR3 has 13 amino acids. Germline lookup yields CDR1 SEHNR and CDR2 FQNEAQ (reference sequence). The CDR3 DNA sequence: TGTGCCAGCAGCCCCCCGGGACAGGGGCTAGCTTTCTTT. Translation gives CASSPPGQGLAFF.

This clone was observed a few times. This rearrangement joins TRBV19 to TRBJ1-2; TRBD1 is a possible D gene (6 bases). Germline V CDR1 and CDR2: LNHDA, SQIVND (reference sequence). The V end was cut by 6 bases, the J end by 5 bases, with 22 bases between. The CDR3 runs to 16 residues. The CDR3 sequence is CASSQLVRGLSYGYTF. The DNA for the CDR3 is TGTGCCAGTAGCCAACTCGTTCGGGGGCTCTCTTATGGCTACACCTTC. Full variable domain (outside the CDR3, taken from reference TRBV19 and TRBJ1-2): DGGITQSPKYLFRKEGQNVTLSCEQNLNHDAMYWYRQDPGQGLRLIYYSQIVNDFQKGDIAEGYSVSREKKESFPLTVTSAQKNPTAFYLCASSQLVRGLSYGYTFGSGTRLTVV.

J is TRBJ2-7 and V is TRBV4-2, with TRBD2 matching over 8 bases. The CDR3 is 15 amino acids. V shed 6 bases and J 2 bases; nucleotides not matched to a gene: 9. Germline assignment: CDR1 LGHNA and CDR2 YNFKEQ. CDR3 region: CASRGGASGPYEQYF. The CDR3 nucleotides read TGTGCCAGCAGGGGAGGGGCTAGCGGGCCCTACGAGCAGTACTTC.

In nucleotides, the CDR3 is TGTGCCAGCAGCTTATCATATTTGTTCGGCGGCAGGGGTTTCGATCAGCCCCAGCATTTT. Its protein product is CASSLSYLFGGRGFDQPQHF. This chain connects TRBV11-3 to TRBJ1-5; a weak D match, TRBD1 (6 bases). Trimming took off 2 bases at V and 5 bases at J, with 28 bases between the two ends. The CDR3 has 20 amino acids. CDR1 is SGHNT and CDR2 is YENEEA in the germline V gene.

This rearrangement joins TRBV5-1 to TRBJ2-2; D perhaps matches TRBD1 (5 bases). Trimming cost V 4 bases and J 7 bases, with 14 bases left between them. The CDR3 is 14 residues long. Germline V gives CDR1 SGHRS, CDR2 YFSETQ. CDR3 DNA sequence: TGCGCCAGCAGCCCCAAAAGTAGGGGCGGGGAGCTGTTTTTT. It specifies CASSPKSRGGELFF.

The genes are TRBV19 and TRBJ1-1, with TRBD1 matching 8 bases. Trimming took 4 bases from V and 1 from J; bases not matched to a gene: 8. The CDR3 runs to 16 residues. The germline V gene encodes CDR1 LNHDA and CDR2 SQIVND (reference sequence). CDR3 DNA: TGTGCCAGTAGTAAGGATACCGGGACAGGGAACACTGAAGCTTTCTTT. As protein: CASSKDTGTGNTEAFF.

This CDR3 reads CASSLEGWSSYEQYF. The CDR3 DNA reads as TGTGCCAGCAGCTTGGAGGGGTGGAGCTCCTACGAGCAGTACTTC. This chain connects TRBV5-4 to TRBJ2-7, with a possible D match to TRBD1 (5 bases). Trimming stripped 0 bases from V and 0 bases from J, with 10 bases between. CDR1 is SGHNT, CDR2 YYREEE, per germline (reference sequence). The CDR3 is 15 amino acids. The complete variable domain, with remaining parts taken from reference TRBV5-4 and TRBJ2-7, reads ETGVTQSPTHLIKTRGQQVTLRCSSQSGHNTVSWYQQALGQGPQFIFQYYREEENGRGNFPPRFSGLQFPNYSSELNVNALELDDSALYLCASSLEGWSSYEQYFGPGTRLTVT.

The V gene is TRBV10-3, the J gene TRBJ2-2, with no clear D. This CDR3 has 15 residues. The germline V and J ends were trimmed by 3 bases and 1 base, with 9 bases remaining between them. The germline V gene encodes CDR1 ENHRY and CDR2 SYGVKD. This chain's CDR3 is CAISDLGKNTGELFF. CDR3 DNA: TGTGCCATCAGTGATTTGGGAAAGAACACCGGGGAGCTGTTTTTT.

The chain is built from TRBV6-2 or TRBV6-3 and TRBJ2-7; no reliable D call. V was cut by 3 bases and J by 2 bases, with 11 bases left in between. The CDR3 is made up of 14 amino acids. The germline gives CDR1 MNHEY, CDR2 SVGEGT. This CDR3 is CASSYASLTYEQYF. The CDR3 bases are TGTGCCAGCAGTTATGCATCCCTCACCTACGAGCAGTACTTC.

V and J are TRBV18 and TRBJ1-2; no clear D gene. V was cut by 5 bases and J by 0 bases, with 4 bases left in between. Per germline, CDR1 KGHSH and CDR2 LQKENI. The CDR3 is 12 residues long. As DNA, the CDR3 is TGTGCCAGCTCAGCCGCTAACTATGGCTACACCTTC. This codes for CASSAANYGYTF.

The chain links TRBV5-1 to TRBJ1-2, with 10 bases lining up with TRBD1. With 4 bases clipped from V and 7 bases from J, the junction kept 13 bases outside the gene matches. Germline CDR1 is SGHRS and CDR2 is YFSETQ. The CDR3 is 16 amino acids. CDR3 sequence: CASSDTGTGVLSGYTF. The DNA of the CDR3 is TGCGCCAGCAGCGACACCGGGACAGGGGTGCTGAGTGGCTACACCTTC.

This clone was detected only once. The CDR3 nucleotides are TGTGCCAGCAGCTTAACGTCAGGGGGCGGCTACACCTTC. The encoded protein is CASSLTSGGGYTF. The chain recombines TRBV7-3 with TRBJ1-2; 8 bases line up with TRBD1. Germline CDR1 is SGHTA and CDR2 is FQGTGA. Losses at the gene ends were 0 bases for V and 8 bases for J; bases not matched to a gene: 2. This CDR3 is 13 amino acids long.

The rearrangement joins TRBV25-1 to TRBJ2-3; unclear D gene. The V end lost 5 bases, the J end lost 0 bases, and 9 bases lay between the germline ends. Germline V gene lookup returns CDR1 MGHDK and CDR2 SYGVNS. The CDR3 extends over 14 amino acids. CDR3 region: CASSPRSSTDTQYF. The CDR3 DNA follows: TGTGCCAGCAGTCCCCGATCTAGCACAGATACGCAGTATTTT.

This chain uses TRBV7-3 with TRBJ1-1, with unresolved D. CDR3 length: 14 residues. The V and J ends lost 3 bases and 4 bases respectively, with 12 bases between them. Germline lookup yields CDR1 SGHTA and CDR2 FQGTGA. The CDR3 coding sequence is TGTGCCAGCAGCTTTACCGGCCAACGCACTGAAGCTTTCTTT. Translating gives CASSFTGQRTEAFF.

The V gene is TRBV7-6, the J gene TRBJ1-3, with a tentative D call TRBD1 (6 bases). Germline V gene data show CDR1 as SGHVS and CDR2 as FNYEAQ. Deletions cut 5 bases from V and 0 bases from J, with 17 bases between. This CDR3 is 17 amino acids long. The CDR3 nucleotides are TGTGCCAGCAGCCTTAACAGGGCCAGGGGCTCTGGAAACACCATATATTTT. Protein: CASSLNRARGSGNTIYF. The full variable domain, with the rest looked up from reference TRBV7-6 and TRBJ1-3, is GAGVSQSPRYKVTKRGQDVALRCDPISGHVSLYWYRQALGQGPEFLTYFNYEAQQDKSGLPNDRFSAERPEGSISTLTIQRTEQRDSAMYRCASSLNRARGSGNTIYFGEGSWLTVV.

The rearrangement links TRBV27 to TRBJ2-7, with D tentatively TRBD2 (6 bases). The CDR3 contains 12 residues. V was clipped by 5 bases and J by 4 bases, with 9 bases between them. Germline V gives CDR1 MNHEY, CDR2 SMNVEV (reference sequence). The CDR3 reads CASSGGTYEQYF. In DNA, the CDR3 is TGTGCCAGCAGTGGGGGGACTTACGAGCAGTACTTC.

V is TRBV5-5 and J is TRBJ2-3, with 14 bases fitting TRBD2. CDR3 length: 16 amino acids. The J segment lost 4 bases and the V segment lost 6 bases, leaving 7 bases of the junction unmatched. Germline CDR1 reads SGHKS; CDR2 reads YYEKEE (reference sequence). For the CDR3, the DNA is TGTGCCAGCACCCCGAGGACTAGCGGGGGGCCAGATACGCAGTATTTT. Translation: CASTPRTSGGPDTQYF. The full variable domain, its missing parts supplied by reference TRBV5-5 and TRBJ2-3, is DAGVTQSPTHLIKTRGQQVTLRCSPISGHKSVSWYQQVLGQGPQFIFQYYEKEERGRGNFPDRFSARQFPNYSSELNVNALLLGDSALYLCASTPRTSGGPDTQYFGPGTRLTVL.

This sequence joins TRBV6-2 or TRBV6-3 and TRBJ2-7; TRBD1 might be the D (5 bases). This CDR3 has 16 residues. Germline V lookup: CDR1 MNHEY, CDR2 SVGEGT. Trimming took off 5 bases at V and 2 bases at J, with 19 bases between the two ends. The DNA for the CDR3 is TGTGCCAGCAGTGCCGCGTCGGCCAGGGATACCTACGAGCAGTACTTC. Protein product: CASSAASARDTYEQYF.

Comments on this clone: This CDR3 is also generated by other DNA sequences in the sample. The chain is built from TRBV6-2 or TRBV6-3 and TRBJ1-2; D uncertain. There are 14 residues in the CDR3. V lost 0 bases, J lost 2 bases, and 7 bases lay in between. Per the germline V gene, CDR1 is MNHEY and CDR2 is SVGEGT. The CDR3 DNA reads as TGTGCCAGCAGTTACTCGACGGGAAACTATGGCTACACCTTC. It is translated as CASSYSTGNYGYTF.

V gene TRBV6-2 or TRBV6-3 combines with J gene TRBJ2-1; possibly TRBD2 for D (6 bases). Trimming took off 3 bases at V and 8 bases at J, with 17 bases between the two ends. The CDR3 runs 15 residues. CDR1 and CDR2 (germline): MNHEY, SVGEGT. The CDR3 reads CASSYSETTGDEQFF. The CDR3 nucleotides are TGTGCCAGCAGTTATTCAGAGACCACGGGGGATGAGCAGTTCTTC.